This TCR beta chain was captured by sequencing in a study of blood T cell repertoires in COVID-19. This CDR3 is 17 amino acids long. V shed 1 base, J shed 2 bases, and the junction held 7 bases outside the gene matches. The germline gives CDR1 SGHAT, CDR2 FQNNGV. TCRdb's table, derived via immunoSEQ multiplex PCR, lists solely in-frame clones and lacks some. Found here are approximately 25,000 clones, approximately 86% of them singletons; the top ten hold 15% to 20%. Sequencing used peripheral blood. The gene calls are TRBV11-2 and TRBJ1-2; 10 bases agree with TRBD1. The sequence was collected from a human donor with acute or convalescent COVID-19. The donor label of this sample is uncertain. CDR3 nucleotide sequence: TGTGCCAGCAGCTTAGCCCCCGGACAGGGGGAGAACTATGGCTACACCTTC. It codes for CASSLAPGQGENYGYTF.